Here is one TCR beta chain with its context. This specimen comes from a study of blood T cell repertoires in COVID-19. In the study overall: PBMCs, B-cell-depleted T cells, or T cells provided the cDNA or gDNA that made up the material.

TCRdb keeps only in-frame clones here, not all; method: immunoSEQ multiplex PCR. The data contain around 130,000 clones, around 91% of them singletons. Germline V lookup: CDR1 MDHEN, CDR2 SYDVKM. This CDR3 has 13 amino acids. Trimming pared 3 bases from V and 11 bases from J, leaving 16 bases between. The sample consisted of peripheral blood. The TCR was taken from a man between 65 and 85 years old with active or convalescent COVID-19. The chain carries TRBV28 and TRBJ1-1; tentative D call: TRBD1 (5 bases). The CDR3 DNA reads TGTGCCAGCAGTTTCGGAGATAATCGGGGGGCTTTCTTT. Protein product: CASSFGDNRGAFF.